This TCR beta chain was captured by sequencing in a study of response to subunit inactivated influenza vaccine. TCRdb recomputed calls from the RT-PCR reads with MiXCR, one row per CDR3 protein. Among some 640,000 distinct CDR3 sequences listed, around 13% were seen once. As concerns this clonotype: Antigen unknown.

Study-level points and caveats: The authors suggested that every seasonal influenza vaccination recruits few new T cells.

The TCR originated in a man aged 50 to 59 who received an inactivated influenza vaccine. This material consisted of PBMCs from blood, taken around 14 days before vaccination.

CDR3 region: CASVFRLEGYNEQFF. For the CDR3, the DNA is TGTGCCAGCGTCTTCAGACTGGAGGGATACAATGAGCAGTTCTTC. J is TRBJ2-1 and V is TRBV12-3 or TRBV12-4; D perhaps matches TRBD2 (6 bases). The V gene lost 8 bases and the J gene lost 4 bases, with 18 bases spanning the gap. CDR3 length: 15 residues.